What follows describes a single T cell receptor beta chain. At the DNA level, this CDR3 is encoded by other sequences in the same sample as well. This entry belongs to a study of blood T cell repertoires in COVID-19. Per the authors' pipeline: Scientists estimated how many nucleated cells there were by amplifying reference gene primers. The repertoire was sequenced with immunoSEQ multiplex PCR; TCRdb's copy has only in-frame clones and lacks some. D and trimming were read from the DNA, whereas the V and J calls and clone size are those reported in that table. The sample holds some 42,000 clones, about 91% seen once. This CDR3 comprises 13 residues. Germline V gives CDR1 LNHDA, CDR2 SQIVND (reference sequence). V was pared by 3 bases and J by 4 bases, with 1 base of the junction left unmatched.

V and J are TRBV19 and TRBJ1-1, with 8 bases identical to TRBD1. The source material was peripheral blood. The sequence was obtained from a human donor in a cohort sampled during active COVID-19. DNA for the CDR3: TGTGCCAGTAGTATCAGGGGGCTCACTGAAGCTTTCTTT. Protein sequence: CASSIRGLTEAFF.